This entry concerns a single T cell receptor beta chain. These data come from a study of T cells in Graves' hyperthyroidism and ophthalmopathy. Using RNA transcripts as the source, TCR beta CDR3 regions were amplified. HTBI primers were employed in a first-round RT-PCR of the TCR CDR3. Via MiXCR, TCRdb re-called the multiplex PCR reads, giving one row per CDR3 protein. The profile covers about 560,000 distinct CDR3 sequences, with around 45% appearing a single time and roughly 8.2% taken by the ten largest. Germline CDR1 and CDR2: ENHRY and SYGVKD. CDR3 length: 16 amino acids. V lost 2 bases to trimming and J lost 0 bases, with 13 bases between them.

Sequencing was performed on peripheral blood or thyroid tissue (not recorded which). This sequence joins TRBV10-3 and TRBJ2-5, with D tentatively TRBD1 (5 bases). The clonotype comes from a woman between 18 and 30 years old with Graves' hyperthyroidism. The CDR3 bases are TGTGCCATCAGTGAGGAAGGACATTCGTACCAAGAGACCCAGTACTTC. Translating gives CAISEEGHSYQETQYF.